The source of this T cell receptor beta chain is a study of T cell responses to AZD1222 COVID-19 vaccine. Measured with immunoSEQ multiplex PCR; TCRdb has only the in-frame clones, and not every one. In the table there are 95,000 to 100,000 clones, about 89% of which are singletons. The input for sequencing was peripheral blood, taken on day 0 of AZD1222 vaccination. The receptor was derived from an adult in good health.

CDR3 loop: CASSPLPFPISYEQYF. The CDR3 nucleotides read TGCGCCAGCAGCCCACTACCGTTTCCCATCTCCTACGAGCAGTACTTC. The chain recombines TRBV4-1 with TRBJ2-7; no reliable D call. CDR1 is MGHRA, CDR2 YSYEKL, per germline. The CDR3 contains 16 residues. Between the trimmed V and J ends, which lost 4 bases and 0 bases, there was a span of 16 bases.